The sample holds one count of the clone carrying this T cell receptor beta chain. The antigen remains unidentified. These data come from a study of shared clonotypes between healthy human individuals. The wider study: Used for every donor were three CD4 naive, three CD4 memory, two CD8 naive and one CD8 memory plate. Notes on the study in general: Compared with memory subsets, naive subsets generally had larger estimated richness.

Methods used by the authors: ImmunoSEQ yielded junction-only sequences lacking quality scores, so filtering differed. Assay: immunoSEQ multiplex PCR; the TCRdb copy retains only in-frame clones and omits some. V and J calls and clone size are given by that table; D and trimming were obtained from the DNA. The repertoire holds about 1.4 million clones, with roughly 96% as singletons. The germline V and J ends were trimmed by 1 base and 5 bases, with 12 bases remaining between them. Germline CDR1 and CDR2: SGHKS and YYEKEE (reference sequence). The CDR3 consists of 14 residues. The material sequenced was naive CD4+ T cells sorted from blood. Subset defined: CD45RA+ positively selected. The V gene is TRBV5-5, the J gene TRBJ1-1; no definite D call. The sequence came from a man aged 25-45 years in good health. CDR3 in amino acids: CASSLIQSSTEAFF. The CDR3 DNA sequence: TGTGCCAGCAGCTTGATACAGTCATCGACTGAAGCTTTCTTT. Combining the CDR3 with reference TRBV5-5 and TRBJ1-1 gives the whole variable domain DAGVTQSPTHLIKTRGQQVTLRCSPISGHKSVSWYQQVLGQGPQFIFQYYEKEERGRGNFPDRFSARQFPNYSSELNVNALLLGDSALYLCASSLIQSSTEAFFGQGTRLTVV.